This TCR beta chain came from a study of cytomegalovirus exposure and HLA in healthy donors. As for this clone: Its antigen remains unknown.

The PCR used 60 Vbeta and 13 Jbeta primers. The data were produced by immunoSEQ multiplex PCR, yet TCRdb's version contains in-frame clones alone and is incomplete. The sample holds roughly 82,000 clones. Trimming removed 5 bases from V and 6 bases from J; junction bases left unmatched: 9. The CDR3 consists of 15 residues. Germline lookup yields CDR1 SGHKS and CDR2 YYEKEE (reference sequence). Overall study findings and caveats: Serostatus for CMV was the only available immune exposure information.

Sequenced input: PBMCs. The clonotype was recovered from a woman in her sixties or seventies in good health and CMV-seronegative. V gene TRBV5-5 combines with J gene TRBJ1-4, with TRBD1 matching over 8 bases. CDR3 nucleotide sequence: TGTGCCAGCAGGCAGCCTACAGGGGGGGATGAAAAACTGTTTTTT. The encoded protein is CASRQPTGGDEKLFF.